These 17 T cell receptor beta chains originate from one sample sequenced in a study of T cell repertoires in cytomegalovirus infection (dated by TCRdb to between 2018 and 2021). TCRdb records Illumina HiSeq 1500 as the sequencer. TCRdb itself trimmed the public reads at Q25 with fastp, ran MiXCR and retained productive beta chains. Merged by CDR3 protein, the rows form single entries marked with the most common genes and DNA. Here the sample has 740,000 or so distinct CDR3 sequences; 35% to 45% occur a single time. The ten top clones hold 2.5% to 3.5% of the sample. The sample comprised PBMCs. Every receptor here comes from a human donor in good health (CMV status not recorded). Some clones in this sample may be carry-over from other donors' samples.

V and J are TRBV14 and TRBJ2-5; 10 nucleotides align to TRBD1. The germline V gene has CDR1 SGHDN and CDR2 FVKESK. Unmatched junction bases numbered 8, after V lost 6 bases and J lost 4 bases. The CDR3 extends over 15 amino acids. The CDR3 DNA reads as TGTGCCAGCAGTCAGGGACAGGGGCGAGGAGAGACCCAGTACTTC. Amino acid sequence: CASSQGQGRGETQYF.

This chain connects TRBV5-8 to TRBJ2-1; 7 bases match TRBD2. The trim removed 0 bases at V and 15 bases at J, leaving 6 bases unmatched. Germline CDR1 and CDR2: SGHTS and YDEGEE. This CDR3 is built from 12 residues. The CDR3 bases are TGTGCCAGCAGCTTGGGGGAGGGTGTATGGTTCTTC. It specifies CASSLGEGVWFF.

The CDR3 nucleotides read TGTGCCAGCAGTGCCGGGACCTTCAGCAATGAGCAGTTCTTC. Protein product: CASSAGTFSNEQFF. The chain is built from TRBV6-1 and TRBJ2-1, with D perhaps assigned TRBD1 or TRBD2 (5 bases each). The germline CDR1 and CDR2 sequences are MNHNS and SASEGT. V was shortened by 4 bases and J by 6 bases, with 13 bases between the two germline ends. The CDR3 length is 14 residues.

This clonotype was seen a handful of times. The chain couples TRBV7-8 to TRBJ2-2, with a possible D match to TRBD2 (6 bases). The CDR3 loop spans 14 amino acids. V was pared by 6 bases and J by 0 bases, with 8 bases between. Germline lookup yields CDR1 SGHVS and CDR2 FQNEAQ. CDR3 region: CASSGGANTGELFF. As DNA, the CDR3 is TGTGCCAGCAGTGGCGGGGCGAACACCGGGGAGCTGTTTTTT.

The rearrangement joins TRBV29-1 to TRBJ1-1; D is uncertain. Germline V gene sequence: CDR1 SQVTM, CDR2 ANQGSEA. This CDR3 region has 13 residues. Trimming shortened V by 5 bases and J by 4 bases, and 14 bases separated the two germline ends. CDR3 sequence: CSVHPVLTTEAFF. DNA for the CDR3: TGCAGCGTTCACCCGGTGTTAACCACTGAAGCTTTCTTT.

This clonotype has a handful of counts. This sequence joins TRBV23-1 and TRBJ1-2, with a weak D call TRBD1 (5 bases). TRBV23-1 is assigned to the ORF class and has an uncertain function. The CDR3 contains 15 residues. V lost 6 bases, J lost 4 bases, and 18 bases lay in between. The CDR3 coding sequence is TGCGCCAGCAGAGGACCCGGGGAGGGGCTCTATGGCTACACCTTC. This sequence encodes CASRGPGEGLYGYTF.

In its sample, this clonotype was seen once. The V call is TRBV9, the J call TRBJ1-5; maybe TRBD1 (6 bases). The CDR3 spans 14 residues. CDR1 and CDR2 (germline): SGDLS, YYNGEE. The germline V and J ends were trimmed by 0 bases and 6 bases, with 10 bases remaining between them. CDR3 in amino acids: CASSVEGGAQPQHF. CDR3 DNA: TGTGCCAGCAGCGTAGAAGGGGGGGCTCAGCCCCAGCATTTT.

The chain recombines TRBV6-1 with TRBJ2-5; 12 positions agree with TRBD2. The length of the CDR3 is 14 residues. V was pared by 6 bases and J by 5 bases, with 4 bases of the junction left unmatched. Germline V gives CDR1 MNHNS, CDR2 SASEGT. Written as DNA, the CDR3 is TGTGCCAGCAGACTAGCGGGAGGTTTCGAGACCCAGTACTTC. It encodes CASRLAGGFETQYF.

Only a few counts were recorded for this clonotype. The CDR3 nucleotides read TGTGCCAGCAGCTTGACCGGACAGCGTTTCTATAATTCACCCCTCCACTTT. Its protein is CASSLTGQRFYNSPLHF. V usage is TRBV7-2 and J usage is TRBJ1-6; D possibly corresponds to TRBD1 (6 bases). V was shortened by 3 bases and J by 3 bases, with 15 bases between the two germline ends. This CDR3 is 17 amino acids long. The V gene's germline CDR1 is SGHTA and CDR2 FQGNSA.

In its sample, this clonotype was seen many times. The chain links TRBV7-8 to TRBJ1-5; TRBD1 is a possible D gene (5 bases). Germline V gives CDR1 SGHVS, CDR2 FQNEAQ. This CDR3 contains 16 residues. The V and J ends lost 5 bases and 0 bases respectively, with 14 bases between them. The CDR3 reads CASSNYRFPSNQPQHF. The CDR3 DNA reads as TGTGCCAGCAGCAATTACAGGTTCCCTAGCAATCAGCCCCAGCATTTT.

Comments on this clonotype: The junction does not match germline at one end; this may be a read error. V gene TRBV28 combines with J gene TRBJ2-3; no clear D gene. The CDR3 loop spans 15 amino acids. CDR1 MDHEN and CDR2 SYDVKM come from the germline V gene. The CDR3 region is CASSRTRLITETQYF. CDR3 DNA: TGTGCCAGCAGTAGGACCCGGCTTATCACAGAGACGCAGTATTTT.

The sample holds many counts of this clonotype. V and J are TRBV28 and TRBJ2-7; no reliable D call. The V end was cut by 4 bases, the J end by 0 bases, with 4 bases between. The CDR3 is 12 residues long. CDR1 is MDHEN, CDR2 SYDVKM, per germline. CDR3 sequence reads: CASSWYSYEQYF. The CDR3 DNA sequence: TGTGCCAGCAGTTGGTACTCCTACGAGCAGTACTTC.

Here the CDR3 DNA reads TGTGCCAGCAGGGCCCAAACAGGGAAGAACACTGAAGCTTTCTTT. It is translated as CASRAQTGKNTEAFF. This chain connects TRBV12-3 or TRBV12-4 to TRBJ1-1; D is perhaps TRBD1 (6 bases). V gave up 6 bases and J gave up 1 base, with 15 bases separating them. This CDR3 comprises 15 residues.

Note on this clonotype: A much larger clone lies one base from this, so it may be a read error. CDR3 nucleotides: TGTGCCAGCAGCATATGGGCAGGGAAAGATGAAAAACTGTTTTTT. It yields the protein CASSIWAGKDEKLFF. V and J are TRBV7-8 and TRBJ1-4; tentatively, D is TRBD1 (5 bases). CDR1 SGHVS and CDR2 FQNEAQ come from the germline V gene. The V end lost 5 bases, the J end lost 6 bases, and 16 bases lay between the germline ends. This CDR3 region has 15 residues.

In the case of this clonotype: Lacking the conserved final phenylalanine or tryptophan, this CDR3 likely reflects a read error. V usage is TRBV11-2 and J usage is TRBJ2-5; possibly TRBD2 for D (6 bases). Germline V lookup: CDR1 SGHAT, CDR2 FQNNGV. The CDR3 has 14 residues. V lost 3 bases and J lost 4, with 12 bases in between. In DNA form, the CDR3 reads TGTGCCAGCAGCTTGGGGGGAGAGGCAGAGACCCAGTACTTA. Encoded protein: CASSLGGEAETQYL.

In its sample, this clonotype was seen a few times. The CDR3 does not close with the conserved phenylalanine or tryptophan, likely indicating a read error. The chain has TRBV6-6 and TRBJ1-1; D unclear. This CDR3 has 14 amino acids. V dropped 4 bases and J dropped 0 bases, with 9 bases sitting between them. Germline-derived CDR1 and CDR2 are MNHNY and SVGAGI (reference sequence). Written as DNA, the CDR3 is TGTGCCAGCAGTTTGGAGGGCGTGAACACTGAAGCTTTCTCT. Translated, it gives CASSLEGVNTEAFS.

This clonotype was seen ten or more times. V is TRBV28 and J is TRBJ2-7; 12 bases map to TRBD1. The V gene's germline CDR1 is MDHEN and CDR2 SYDVKM. With V trimmed by 7 bases and J by 6 bases, 10 bases remained unmatched. CDR3 length: 15 residues. CDR3 DNA sequence: TGTGCCAGCAACCATGGGGGACAGGGGGCCCCCGAGCAGTACTTC. Translated, it gives CASNHGGQGAPEQYF.